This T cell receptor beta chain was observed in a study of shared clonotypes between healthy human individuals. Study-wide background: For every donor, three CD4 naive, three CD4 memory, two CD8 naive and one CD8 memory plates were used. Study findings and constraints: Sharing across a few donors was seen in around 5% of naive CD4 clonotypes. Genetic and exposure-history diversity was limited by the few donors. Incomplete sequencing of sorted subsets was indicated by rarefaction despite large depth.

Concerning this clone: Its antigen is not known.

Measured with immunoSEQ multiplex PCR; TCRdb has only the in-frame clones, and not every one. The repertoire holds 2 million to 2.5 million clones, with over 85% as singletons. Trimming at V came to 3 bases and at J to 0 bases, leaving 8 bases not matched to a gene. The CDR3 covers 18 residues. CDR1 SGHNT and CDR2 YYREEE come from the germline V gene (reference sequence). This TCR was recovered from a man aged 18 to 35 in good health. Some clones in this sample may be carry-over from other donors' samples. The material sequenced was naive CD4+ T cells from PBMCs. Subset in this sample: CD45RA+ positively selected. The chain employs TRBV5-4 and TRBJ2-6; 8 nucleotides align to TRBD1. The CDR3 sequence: CASSSAGTGSSGANVLTF. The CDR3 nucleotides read TGTGCCAGCAGCTCCGCCGGGACAGGAAGCTCTGGGGCCAACGTCCTGACTTTC.